This T cell receptor (beta chain) was obtained from a study of control samples from healthy donors and cancer patients. TCRdb keeps only in-frame clones here, not all; method: immunoSEQ multiplex PCR. The data show about 120,000 clones, around nine tenths seen once. The V end was cut by 4 bases, the J end by 5 bases, with 15 bases between. Germline V CDR1 and CDR2: SGHDT, YYEEEE. CDR3 length: 14 residues. The V call is TRBV5-6, the J call TRBJ1-2; tentative D call: TRBD1 (6 bases). This clonotype was sampled from a woman aged 65 to 85 in good health. What was sequenced was blood. CDR3 sequence reads: CASSGSGQLYGYTF. In DNA, the CDR3 is TGTGCCAGCAGCGGCTCAGGACAGCTATATGGCTACACCTTC.